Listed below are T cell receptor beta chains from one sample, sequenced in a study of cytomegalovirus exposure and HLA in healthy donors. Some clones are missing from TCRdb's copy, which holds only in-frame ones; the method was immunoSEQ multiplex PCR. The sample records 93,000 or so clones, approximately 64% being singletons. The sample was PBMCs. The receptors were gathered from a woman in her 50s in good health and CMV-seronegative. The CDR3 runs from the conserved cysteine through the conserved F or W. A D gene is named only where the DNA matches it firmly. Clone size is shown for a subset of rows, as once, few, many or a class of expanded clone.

CDR3: CASSIGTRASTDTQYF; DNA: TGTGCCAGTAGTATCGGGACACGGGCGAGCACAGATACGCAGTATTTT; V: TRBV19; J: TRBJ2-3; size: .; D: .
CDR3: CASRSTGSYEQYF; DNA: TGCGCCAGCAGGTCGACAGGGTCCTACGAGCAGTACTTC; V: TRBV4-1; J: TRBJ2-7; size: .; D: TRBD1
CDR3: CASSQGTLGEQYF; DNA: TGCGCCAGCAGCCAAGGAACCCTAGGCGAGCAGTACTTC; V: TRBV4-1; J: TRBJ2-7; size: .; D: .
CDR3: CASSQDVGGSPLHF; DNA: TGTGCCAGCAGCCAAGACGTAGGGGGTTCACCCCTCCACTTT; V: TRBV4-2; J: TRBJ1-6; size: .; D: .
CDR3: CASSFQGETQYF; DNA: TGTGCCAGCAGCTTTCAGGGAGAGACCCAGTACTTC; V: TRBV5-5; J: TRBJ2-5; size: .; D: .
CDR3: CASSLAMGGGNEKLFF; DNA: TGTGCCAGCAGCTTAGCGATGGGGGGAGGAAATGAAAAACTGTTTTTT; V: TRBV7-2; J: TRBJ1-4; size: few; D: .
CDR3: CASSRGVAGGPGNEQFF; DNA: TGCGCCAGCAGCCGGGGAGTAGCGGGGGGGCCGGGGAATGAGCAGTTCTTC; V: TRBV5-1; J: TRBJ2-1; size: .; D: TRBD2
CDR3: CASSSSAGLEYEQYF; DNA: TGCGCCAGCAGCAGTTCCGCGGGACTAGAGTACGAGCAGTACTTC; V: TRBV10-1; J: TRBJ2-7; size: few; D: TRBD2
CDR3: CASSGASYEQYF; DNA: TGCGCCAGTAGCGGGGCCTCCTACGAGCAGTACTTC; V: TRBV10-1; J: TRBJ2-7; size: .; D: TRBD2
CDR3: CASSSLHSLGGPPGTQYF; DNA: TGTGCCAGCAGCTCCCTTCATTCTTTGGGTGGCCCTCCGGGGACCCAGTACTTC; V: TRBV7-2; J: TRBJ2-5; size: few; D: .
CDR3: CASSPAGGGALYQETQYF; DNA: TGCGCCAGCAGCCCAGCGGGCGGGGGGGCTCTGTACCAAGAGACCCAGTACTTC; V: TRBV5-1; J: TRBJ2-5; size: .; D: TRBD2
CDR3: CAWSVLGLLAGGPETQYF; DNA: TGTGCCTGGAGTGTACTAGGACTACTAGCGGGGGGGCCAGAGACCCAGTACTTC; V: TRBV30; J: TRBJ2-5; size: .; D: TRBD2
CDR3: CAWSSQVGSYGYTF; DNA: TGTGCCTGGAGCTCCCAGGTAGGGAGCTATGGCTACACCTTC; V: TRBV30; J: TRBJ1-2; size: .; D: .
CDR3: CASSWDSRGEQFF; DNA: TGCGCCAGCAGCTGGGATAGCCGGGGGGAGCAGTTCTTC; V: TRBV5-1; J: TRBJ2-1; size: few; D: .
CDR3: CASSEIGQGASPLHF; DNA: TGTGCCAGCAGTGAAATTGGACAGGGGGCTTCACCCCTCCACTTT; V: TRBV6-1; J: TRBJ1-6; size: .; D: TRBD1
CDR3: CASRLNEQFF; DNA: TGCGCCAGCAGACTAAATGAGCAGTTCTTC; V: TRBV10-2; J: TRBJ2-1; size: .; D: .
CDR3: CATSSGGLAAAYEQYF; DNA: TGTGCCACCAGCAGTGGCGGACTAGCGGCGGCCTACGAGCAGTACTTC; V: TRBV15; J: TRBJ2-7; size: .; D: TRBD2
CDR3: CATRPRDFRHEQFF; DNA: TGTGCCACCAGACCCCGGGACTTTAGACATGAGCAGTTCTTC; V: TRBV15; J: TRBJ2-1; size: .; D: .
CDR3: CASSEGSLFQGYNEQFF; DNA: TGTGCCAGCAGTGAAGGGAGTCTATTCCAGGGATACAATGAGCAGTTCTTC; V: TRBV2; J: TRBJ2-1; size: .; D: .
CDR3: CASSPRGAGREQFF; DNA: TGTGCCAGCAGCCCCCGGGGAGCGGGACGGGAGCAGTTCTTC; V: TRBV13; J: TRBJ2-1; size: few; D: TRBD2
CDR3: CSVSTALTLYGYTF; DNA: TGCAGCGTATCGACAGCTCTTACCCTATATGGCTACACCTTC; V: TRBV29-1; J: TRBJ1-2; size: once; D: .
CDR3: CASSLGTNQPQHF; DNA: TGTGCCAGCAGCTTAGGCACAAATCAGCCCCAGCATTTT; V: TRBV11-2; J: TRBJ1-5; size: .; D: .
CDR3: CASSHNYGYTF; DNA: TGTGCCAGCAGCCATAACTATGGCTACACCTTC; V: TRBV13; J: TRBJ1-2; size: .; D: .
CDR3: CASSLYKTGTSGTGGFF; DNA: TGTGCCAGCAGTTTATATAAAACCGGGACTAGCGGGACCGGAGGGTTCTTC; V: TRBV28; J: TRBJ2-1; size: few; D: TRBD2
CDR3: CSVQRPEETQYF; DNA: TGCAGCGTCCAGCGGCCGGAAGAGACCCAGTACTTC; V: TRBV29-1; J: TRBJ2-5; size: .; D: .
CDR3: CATSRDGRDRGQPQHF; DNA: TGTGCCACCAGCAGAGATGGGCGGGACAGGGGACAGCCCCAGCATTTT; V: TRBV15; J: TRBJ1-5; size: few; D: TRBD1
CDR3: CASRGAGAGELFF; DNA: TGTGCCAGCAGAGGGGCTGGGGCCGGGGAGCTGTTTTTT; V: TRBV4-2; J: TRBJ2-2; size: .; D: .
CDR3: CASSRNLVIRERGKNIQYF; DNA: TGTGCCAGCAGCCGAAACCTGGTGATCCGAGAAAGAGGCAAAAACATTCAGTACTTC; V: TRBV4-2; J: TRBJ2-4; size: few; D: .